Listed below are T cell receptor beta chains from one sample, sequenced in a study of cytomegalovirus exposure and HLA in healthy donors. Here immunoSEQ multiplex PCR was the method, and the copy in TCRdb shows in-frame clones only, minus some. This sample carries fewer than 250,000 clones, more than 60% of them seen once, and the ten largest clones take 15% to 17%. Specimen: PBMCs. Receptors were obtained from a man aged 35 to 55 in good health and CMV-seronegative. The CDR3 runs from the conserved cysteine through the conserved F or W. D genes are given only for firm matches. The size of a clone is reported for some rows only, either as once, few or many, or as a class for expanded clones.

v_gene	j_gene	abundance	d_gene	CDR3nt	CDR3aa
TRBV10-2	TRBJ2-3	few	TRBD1	TGCGCCAGCAGGGGTGGGACAGGGACAGATACGCAGTATTTT	CASRGGTGTDTQYF
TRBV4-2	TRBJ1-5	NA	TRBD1	TGTGCCAGCAGCCAAGTTTCCGCAGGGGGCAGCAATCAGCCCCAGCATTTT	CASSQVSAGGSNQPQHF
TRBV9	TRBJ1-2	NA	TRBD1	TGTGCCAGCAGCGGAGCGCCTACAGGGGGGGGCAACTATGGCTACACCTTC	CASSGAPTGGGNYGYTF
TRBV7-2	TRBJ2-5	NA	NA	TGTGCCAGCAGCCCCGCCGTGAATAGCAGACAAGAGACCCAGTACTTC	CASSPAVNSRQETQYF
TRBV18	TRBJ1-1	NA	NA	TGTGCCAGCTCACCACCGGGGGGGAAGAACACTGAAGCTTTCTTT	CASSPPGGKNTEAFF
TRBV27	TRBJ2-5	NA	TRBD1	TGTGCCAGCAGTTTAACCTCCCCCGGGACAGGGATCCAAGAGACCCAGTACTTC	CASSLTSPGTGIQETQYF
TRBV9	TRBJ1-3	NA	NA	TGTGCCAGCAGCGCGAGGCGGGGACTGGATGACACCATATATTTT	CASSARRGLDDTIYF
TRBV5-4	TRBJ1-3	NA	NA	TGTGCCAGCAGCTTGGCGGGGGAAGCTGGAAACACCATATATTTT	CASSLAGEAGNTIYF
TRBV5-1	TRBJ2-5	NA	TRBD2	TGCGCCAGCAGCTTGGGGCCGGCTAGCGGGGCAGAGACCCAGTACTTC	CASSLGPASGAETQYF
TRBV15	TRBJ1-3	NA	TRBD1	TGTGCCACCAGCAGAGATTACGTCAGGGGGCCTGGAAACACCATATATTTT	CATSRDYVRGPGNTIYF
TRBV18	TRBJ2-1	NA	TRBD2	TGTGCCAGCTCACCACCGATGAGCGGGGGGGGAAATGAGCAGTTCTTC	CASSPPMSGGGNEQFF
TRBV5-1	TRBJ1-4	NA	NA	TGCGCCAGCAGCTTGAAAGGGAGTGAGAATGAAAAACTGTTTTTT	CASSLKGSENEKLFF
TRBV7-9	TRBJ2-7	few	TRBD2	TGTGCCAGCCGCGGGGGCTCCTACGAGCAGTACTTC	CASRGGSYEQYF
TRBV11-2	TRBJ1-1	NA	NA	TGTGCCAGCAGCTATACGGGACAGAACACTGAAGCTTTCTTT	CASSYTGQNTEAFF
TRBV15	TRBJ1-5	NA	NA	TGTGCCACCAGCAGAGAGGGCAGGGTGGGTCAGCCCCAGCATTTT	CATSREGRVGQPQHF
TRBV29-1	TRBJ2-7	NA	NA	TGCAGCGTTGAAGCTAGACCCTACGAGCAGTACTTC	CSVEARPYEQYF
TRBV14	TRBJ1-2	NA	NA	TGTGCCAGCAGCCAAGATAGCCCGAACTCTATGGTCGGCTACACCTTC	CASSQDSPNSMVGYTF
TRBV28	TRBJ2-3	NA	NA	TGTGCCAGCAGTTTATCCCCTCTGTGGAAAGGTCAGACAGATATGCAGTATTTT	CASSLSPLWKGQTDMQYF
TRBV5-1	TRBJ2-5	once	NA	TGCGCCAGCAGTTCCGGTAGTAGCGGCCAAGAGACCCAGTACTTC	CASSSGSSGQETQYF
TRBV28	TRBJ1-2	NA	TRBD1	TGTGCCAGCAGTCCGGCTTCAGGGGGCGCGGGCTATGGCTACACCTTC	CASSPASGGAGYGYTF
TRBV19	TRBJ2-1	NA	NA	TGTGCCAGTAGTAGGGTTAGCGGCCGATACTACAATGAGCAGTTCTTC	CASSRVSGRYYNEQFF
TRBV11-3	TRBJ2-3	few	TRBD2	TGTGCCAGCAGCATCACCACTAGCGGGAGGGGCACAGATACGCAGTATTTT	CASSITTSGRGTDTQYF
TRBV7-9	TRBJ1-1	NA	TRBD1	TGTGCCAGCAGCGAGGGACAGGGCTACACTGAAGCTTTCTTT	CASSEGQGYTEAFF
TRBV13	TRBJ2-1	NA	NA	TGTGCCAGCAGCTTAGGGGTAGGCGGGGACTCCTACAATGAGCAGTTCTTC	CASSLGVGGDSYNEQFF
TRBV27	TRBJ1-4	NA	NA	TGTGCCAGCAGTTCGTTGAATGAAAAACTGTTTTTT	CASSSLNEKLFF